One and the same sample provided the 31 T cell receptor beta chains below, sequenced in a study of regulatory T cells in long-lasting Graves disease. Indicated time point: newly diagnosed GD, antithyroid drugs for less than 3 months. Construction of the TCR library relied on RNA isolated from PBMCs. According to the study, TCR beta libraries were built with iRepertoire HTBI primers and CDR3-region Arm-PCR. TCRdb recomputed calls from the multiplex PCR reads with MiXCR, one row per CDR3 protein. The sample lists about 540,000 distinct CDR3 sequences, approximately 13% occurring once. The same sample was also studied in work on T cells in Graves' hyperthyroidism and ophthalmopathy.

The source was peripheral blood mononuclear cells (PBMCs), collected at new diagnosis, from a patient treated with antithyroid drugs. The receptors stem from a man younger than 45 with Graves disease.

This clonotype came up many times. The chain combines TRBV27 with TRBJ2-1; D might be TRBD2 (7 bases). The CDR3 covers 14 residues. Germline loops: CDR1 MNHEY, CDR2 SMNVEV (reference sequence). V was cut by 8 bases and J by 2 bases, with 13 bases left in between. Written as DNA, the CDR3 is TGTGCCAGCCAAGGGGGGGCTCCCTACAATGAGCAGTTCTTC. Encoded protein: CASQGGAPYNEQFF.

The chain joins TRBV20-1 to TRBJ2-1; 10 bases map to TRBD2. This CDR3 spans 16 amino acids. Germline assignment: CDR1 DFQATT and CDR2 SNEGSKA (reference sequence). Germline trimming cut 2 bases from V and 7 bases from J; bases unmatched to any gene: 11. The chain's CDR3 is CSARSHLAGEFNEQFF. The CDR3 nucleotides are TGCAGTGCTAGATCTCATCTAGCGGGAGAGTTTAATGAGCAGTTCTTC.

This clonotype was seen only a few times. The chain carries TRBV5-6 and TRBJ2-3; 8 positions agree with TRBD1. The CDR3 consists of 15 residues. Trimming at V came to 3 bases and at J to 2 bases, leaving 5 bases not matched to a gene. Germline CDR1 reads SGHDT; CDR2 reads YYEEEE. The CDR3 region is CASSYRDRYTDTQYF. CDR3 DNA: TGTGCCAGCAGCTACCGGGACAGGTACACAGATACGCAGTATTTT. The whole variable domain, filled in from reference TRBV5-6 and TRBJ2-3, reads DAGVTQSPTHLIKTRGQQVTLRCSPKSGHDTVSWYQQALGQGPQFIFQYYEEEERQRGNFPDRFSGHQFPNYSSELNVNALLLGDSALYLCASSYRDRYTDTQYFGPGTRLTVL.

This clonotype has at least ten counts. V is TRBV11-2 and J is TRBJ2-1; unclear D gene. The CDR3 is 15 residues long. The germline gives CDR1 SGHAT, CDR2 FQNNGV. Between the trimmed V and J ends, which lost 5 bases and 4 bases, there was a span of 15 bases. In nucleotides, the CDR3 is TGTGCCAGCAGCCCCATTAAGGGCAGGTACAATGAGCAGTTCTTC. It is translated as CASSPIKGRYNEQFF.

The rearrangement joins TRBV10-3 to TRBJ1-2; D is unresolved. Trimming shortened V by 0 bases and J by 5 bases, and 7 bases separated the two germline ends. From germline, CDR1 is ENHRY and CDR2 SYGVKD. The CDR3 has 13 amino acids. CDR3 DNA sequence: TGTGCCATCAGTGAGTCGACATCTTATGGCTACACCTTC. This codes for CAISESTSYGYTF.

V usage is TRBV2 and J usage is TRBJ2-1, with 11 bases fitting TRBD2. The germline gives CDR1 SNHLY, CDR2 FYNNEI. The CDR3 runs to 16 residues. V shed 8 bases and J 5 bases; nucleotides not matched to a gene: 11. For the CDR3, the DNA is TGTGCCAGCGGACGGGGAAAGACTAGCGGGAACAATGAGCAGTTCTTC. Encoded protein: CASGRGKTSGNNEQFF.

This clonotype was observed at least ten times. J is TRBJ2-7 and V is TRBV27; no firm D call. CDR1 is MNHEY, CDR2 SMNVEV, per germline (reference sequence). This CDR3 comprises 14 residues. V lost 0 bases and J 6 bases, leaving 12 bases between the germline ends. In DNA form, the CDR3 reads TGTGCCAGCAGTTTATCCGACACGGTGGGCGAGCAGTACTTC. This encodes CASSLSDTVGEQYF.

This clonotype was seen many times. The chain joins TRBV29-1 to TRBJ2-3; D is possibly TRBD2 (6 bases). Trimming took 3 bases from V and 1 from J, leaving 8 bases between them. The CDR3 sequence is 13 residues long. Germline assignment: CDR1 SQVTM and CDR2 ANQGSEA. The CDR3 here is CSVEVAGTDTQYF. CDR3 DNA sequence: TGCAGCGTTGAGGTAGCGGGCACAGATACGCAGTATTTT.

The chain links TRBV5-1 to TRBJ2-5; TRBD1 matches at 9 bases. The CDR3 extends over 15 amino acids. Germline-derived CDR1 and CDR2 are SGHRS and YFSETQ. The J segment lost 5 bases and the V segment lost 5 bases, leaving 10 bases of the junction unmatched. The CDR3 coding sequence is TGCGCCAGCAGGAACCCCACAGGGGGCGGTGAGACCCAGTACTTC. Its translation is CASRNPTGGGETQYF.

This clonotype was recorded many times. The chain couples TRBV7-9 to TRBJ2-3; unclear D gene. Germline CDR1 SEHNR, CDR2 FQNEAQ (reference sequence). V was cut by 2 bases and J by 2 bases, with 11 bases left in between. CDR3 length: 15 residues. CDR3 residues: CASSLLLLHTDTQYF. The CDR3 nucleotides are TGTGCCAGCAGCTTATTACTTCTTCACACAGATACGCAGTATTTT.

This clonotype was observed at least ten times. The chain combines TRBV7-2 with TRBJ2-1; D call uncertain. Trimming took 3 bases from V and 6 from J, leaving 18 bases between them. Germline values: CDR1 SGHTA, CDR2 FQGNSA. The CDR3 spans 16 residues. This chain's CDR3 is CASSFEAYRYGNEQFF. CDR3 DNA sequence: TGTGCCAGCAGCTTCGAAGCGTACCGGTATGGCAATGAGCAGTTCTTC.

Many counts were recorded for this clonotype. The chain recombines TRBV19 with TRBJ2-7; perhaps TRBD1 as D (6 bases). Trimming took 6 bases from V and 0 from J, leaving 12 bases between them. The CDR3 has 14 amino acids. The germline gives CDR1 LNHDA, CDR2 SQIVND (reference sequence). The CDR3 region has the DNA TGTGCCAGTAGATCCACAGGGAGCTCCTACGAGCAGTACTTC. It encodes CASRSTGSSYEQYF.

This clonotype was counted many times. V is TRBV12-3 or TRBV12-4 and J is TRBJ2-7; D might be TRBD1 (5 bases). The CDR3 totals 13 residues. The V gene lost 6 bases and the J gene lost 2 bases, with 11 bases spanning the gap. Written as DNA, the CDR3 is TGTGCCAGCAGCCTAGGGGTGGCCTACGAGCAGTACTTC. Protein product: CASSLGVAYEQYF.

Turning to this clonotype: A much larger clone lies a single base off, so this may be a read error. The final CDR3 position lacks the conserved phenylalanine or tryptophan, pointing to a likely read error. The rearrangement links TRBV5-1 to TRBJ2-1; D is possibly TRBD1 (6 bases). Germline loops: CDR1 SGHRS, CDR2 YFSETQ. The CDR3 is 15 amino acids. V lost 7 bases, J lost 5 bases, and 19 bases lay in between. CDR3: CASGGGYSLDNEQFS. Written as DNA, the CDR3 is TGCGCCAGCGGGGGCGGGTATAGCCTAGACAATGAGCAGTTCTCC.

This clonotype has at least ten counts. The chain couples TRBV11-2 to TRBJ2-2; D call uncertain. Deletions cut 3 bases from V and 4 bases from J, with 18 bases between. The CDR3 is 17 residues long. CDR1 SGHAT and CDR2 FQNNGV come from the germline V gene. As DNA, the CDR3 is TGTGCCAGCAGCTTTGGACGAGGCAGAACGGGCACCGGGGAGCTGTTTTTT. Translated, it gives CASSFGRGRTGTGELFF.

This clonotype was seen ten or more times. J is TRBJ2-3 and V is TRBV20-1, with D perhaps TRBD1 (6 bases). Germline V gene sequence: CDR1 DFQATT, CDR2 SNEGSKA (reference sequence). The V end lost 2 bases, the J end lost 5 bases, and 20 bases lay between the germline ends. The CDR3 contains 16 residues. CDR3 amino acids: CSARSNLDSGGDTQYF. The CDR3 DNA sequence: TGCAGTGCTAGATCCAATCTGGACAGCGGCGGAGATACGCAGTATTTT.

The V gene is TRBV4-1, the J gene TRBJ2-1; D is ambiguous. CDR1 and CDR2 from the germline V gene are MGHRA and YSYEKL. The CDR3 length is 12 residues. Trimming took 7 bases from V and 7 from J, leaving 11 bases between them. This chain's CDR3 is CASKSGKNEQFF. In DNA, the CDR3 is TGCGCCAGCAAGTCGGGCAAGAATGAGCAGTTCTTC.

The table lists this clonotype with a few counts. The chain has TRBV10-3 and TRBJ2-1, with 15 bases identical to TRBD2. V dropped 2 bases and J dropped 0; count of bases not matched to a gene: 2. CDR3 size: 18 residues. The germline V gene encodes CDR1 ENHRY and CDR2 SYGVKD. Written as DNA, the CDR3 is TGTGCCATCAGTGAGGGACTAGCGGGAGGGTTCTCCTACAATGAGCAGTTCTTC. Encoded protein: CAISEGLAGGFSYNEQFF.

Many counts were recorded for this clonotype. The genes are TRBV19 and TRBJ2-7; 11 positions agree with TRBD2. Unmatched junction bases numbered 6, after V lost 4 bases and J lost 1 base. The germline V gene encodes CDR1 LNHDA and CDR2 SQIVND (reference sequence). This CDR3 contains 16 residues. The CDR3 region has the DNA TGTGCCAGTAGTAGAAAGACTAGCGGGGAGTCCTACGAGCAGTACTTC. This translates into CASSRKTSGESYEQYF.

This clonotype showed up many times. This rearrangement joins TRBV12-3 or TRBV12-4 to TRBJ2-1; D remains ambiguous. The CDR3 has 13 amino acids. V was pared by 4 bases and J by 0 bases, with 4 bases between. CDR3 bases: TGTGCCAGCAGTTGGAGCTCCTACAATGAGCAGTTCTTC. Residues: CASSWSSYNEQFF.

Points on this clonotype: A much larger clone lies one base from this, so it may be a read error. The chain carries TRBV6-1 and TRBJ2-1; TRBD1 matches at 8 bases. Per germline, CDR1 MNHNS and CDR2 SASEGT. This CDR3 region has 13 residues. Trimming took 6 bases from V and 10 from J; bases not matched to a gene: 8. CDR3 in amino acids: CASRYSSGGEQFF. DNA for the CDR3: TGTGCCAGCAGGTACTCCTCAGGGGGCGAGCAGTTCTTC.

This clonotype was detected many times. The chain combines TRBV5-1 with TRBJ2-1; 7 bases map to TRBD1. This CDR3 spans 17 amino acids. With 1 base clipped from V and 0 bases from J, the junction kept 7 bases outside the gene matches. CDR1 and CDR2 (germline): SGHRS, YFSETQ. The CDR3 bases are TGCGCCAGCAGCTTGTTTTGGGGACAGAGCTCCTACAATGAGCAGTTCTTC. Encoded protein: CASSLFWGQSSYNEQFF.

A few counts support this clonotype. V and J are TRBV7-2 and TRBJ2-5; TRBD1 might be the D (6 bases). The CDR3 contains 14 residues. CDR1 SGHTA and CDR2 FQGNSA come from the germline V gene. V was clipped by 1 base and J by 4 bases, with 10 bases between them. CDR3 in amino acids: CASSLGVGGETQYF. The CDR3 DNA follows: TGTGCCAGCAGCTTAGGAGTAGGGGGAGAGACCCAGTACTTC. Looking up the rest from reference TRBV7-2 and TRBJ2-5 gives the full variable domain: GAGVSQSPSNKVTEKGKDVELRCDPISGHTALYWYRQSLGQGLEFLIYFQGNSAPDKSGLPSDRFSAERTGGSVSTLTIQRTQQEDSAVYLCASSLGVGGETQYFGPGTRLLVL.

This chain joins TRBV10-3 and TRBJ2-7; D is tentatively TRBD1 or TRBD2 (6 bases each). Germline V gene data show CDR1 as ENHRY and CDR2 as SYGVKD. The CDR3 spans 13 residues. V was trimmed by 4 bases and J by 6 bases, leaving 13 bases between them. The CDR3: CAISAEGGGEQYF. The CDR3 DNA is TGTGCCATCAGTGCCGAGGGGGGCGGCGAGCAGTACTTC.

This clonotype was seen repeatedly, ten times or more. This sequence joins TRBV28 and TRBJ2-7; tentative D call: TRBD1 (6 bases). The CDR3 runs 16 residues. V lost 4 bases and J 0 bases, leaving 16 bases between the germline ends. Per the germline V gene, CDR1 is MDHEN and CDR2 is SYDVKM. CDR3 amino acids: CASSSLTGPSSYEQYF. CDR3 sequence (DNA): TGTGCCAGCAGTTCCCTTACAGGGCCTAGCTCCTACGAGCAGTACTTC.

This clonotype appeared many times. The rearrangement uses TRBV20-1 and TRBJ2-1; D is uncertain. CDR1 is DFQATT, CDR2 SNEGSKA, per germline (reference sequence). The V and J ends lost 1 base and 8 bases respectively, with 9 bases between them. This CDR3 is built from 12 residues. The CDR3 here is CSARGPRDEQFF. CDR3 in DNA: TGCAGTGCTAGAGGTCCTAGGGATGAGCAGTTCTTC.

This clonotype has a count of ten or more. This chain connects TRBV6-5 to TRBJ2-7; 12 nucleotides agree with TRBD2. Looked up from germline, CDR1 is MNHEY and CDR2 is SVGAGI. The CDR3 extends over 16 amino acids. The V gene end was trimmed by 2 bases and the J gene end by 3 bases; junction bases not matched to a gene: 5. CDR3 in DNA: TGTGCCAGCAGTTACGACGGACTAGCGGGGAACTACGAGCAGTACTTC. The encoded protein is CASSYDGLAGNYEQYF.

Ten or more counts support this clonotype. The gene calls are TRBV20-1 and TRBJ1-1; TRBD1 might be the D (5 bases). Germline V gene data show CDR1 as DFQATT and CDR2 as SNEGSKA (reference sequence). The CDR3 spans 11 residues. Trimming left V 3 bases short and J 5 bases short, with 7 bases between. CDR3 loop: CSARSGTEAFF. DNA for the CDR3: TGCAGTGCTAGGTCAGGGACTGAAGCTTTCTTT.

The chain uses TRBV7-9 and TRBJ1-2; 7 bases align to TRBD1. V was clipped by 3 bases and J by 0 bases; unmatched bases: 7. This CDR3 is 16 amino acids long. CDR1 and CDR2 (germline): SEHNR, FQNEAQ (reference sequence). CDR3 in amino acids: CASSFFQGETNYGYTF. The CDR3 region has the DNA TGTGCCAGCAGCTTTTTCCAGGGGGAGACTAACTATGGCTACACCTTC. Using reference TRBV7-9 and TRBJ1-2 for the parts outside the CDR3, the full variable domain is DTGVSQNPRHKITKRGQNVTFRCDPISEHNRLYWYRQTLGQGPEFLTYFQNEAQLEKSRLLSDRFSAERPKGSFSTLEIQRTEQGDSAMYLCASSFFQGETNYGYTFGSGTRLTVV.

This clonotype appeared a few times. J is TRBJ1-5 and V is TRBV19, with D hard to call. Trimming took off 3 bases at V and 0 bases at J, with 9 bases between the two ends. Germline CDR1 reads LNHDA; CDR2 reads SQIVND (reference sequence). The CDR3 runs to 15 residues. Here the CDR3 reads CASSISGNSNQPQHF. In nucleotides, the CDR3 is TGTGCCAGTAGTATTTCGGGGAATAGCAATCAGCCCCAGCATTTT.

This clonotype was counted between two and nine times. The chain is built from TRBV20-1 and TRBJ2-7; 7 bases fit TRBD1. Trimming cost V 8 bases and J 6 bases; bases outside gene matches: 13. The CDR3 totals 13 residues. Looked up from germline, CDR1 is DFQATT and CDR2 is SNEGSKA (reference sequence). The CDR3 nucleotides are TGCAGTCACTCTGCGCGCACAGGGGCCGAGCAGTACTTC. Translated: CSHSARTGAEQYF.